A selection of T cell receptor beta chains follows, all from one sample in a study of blood T cell repertoires in COVID-19. Sequenced by immunoSEQ multiplex PCR; TCRdb stores in-frame clones only, minus some. The data contain under 250,000 clones, about 83% of them singletons. The source material was peripheral blood. Receptor source: an elderly man with acute or convalescent COVID-19. Both conserved end residues are part of each CDR3. The D gene is left open where the match is weak. Where a row states a size, it is once, few, many or the class of an expanded clone; other rows omit it.

d_call clone_size j_call v_call cdr3_aa cdr3_nt
TRBD2 . TRBJ2-1 TRBV28 CASSTGTSGISSYNEQFF TGTGCCAGCAGCACCGGGACTAGCGGGATAAGCTCCTACAATGAGCAGTTCTTC
TRBD2 . TRBJ2-1 TRBV6-6 CASSLHSLAGGGNEQFF TGTGCCAGCAGTCTCCATAGTCTAGCGGGGGGAGGTAATGAGCAGTTCTTC
. once TRBJ2-5 TRBV5-1 CASSLASGAQETQYF TGCGCCAGCAGCTTGGCGAGCGGAGCCCAAGAGACCCAGTACTTC
TRBD1 . TRBJ1-5 TRBV6-5 CASSYSRDSYQPQHF TGTGCCAGCAGTTACTCGAGGGACAGCTATCAGCCCCAGCATTTT
. . TRBJ2-5 TRBV27 CASSRFRGGPSETQYF TGTGCCAGCAGTCGCTTTCGGGGAGGCCCGAGTGAGACCCAGTACTTC
TRBD1 . TRBJ1-1 TRBV5-1 CASSLTGTVTEAFF TGCGCCAGCAGCTTGACCGGGACAGTAACTGAAGCTTTCTTT
. . TRBJ2-7 TRBV6-5 CASSLSLGGLEQYF TGTGCCAGCAGTCTCTCCCTCGGGGGTTTGGAGCAGTACTTC
TRBD2 . TRBJ2-1 TRBV4-2 CASSQHSSGSGEQFF TGTGCCAGCAGCCAACATTCTAGCGGGAGCGGTGAGCAGTTCTTC
TRBD2 . TRBJ2-3 TRBV6-1 CASSEPSGVTDTQYF TGTGCCAGCAGTGAACCTAGCGGGGTCACAGATACGCAGTATTTT
. . TRBJ1-2 TRBV27 CASSLTPTGNYGYTF TGTGCCAGCAGTTTAACCCCCACGGGGAACTATGGCTACACCTTC
TRBD1 . TRBJ1-2 TRBV4-2 CASSQESGTVYGYTF TGTGCCAGCAGCCAAGAATCTGGGACAGTCTATGGCTACACCTTC